The present entry profiles one T cell receptor (beta chain) with its context. Its specificity is not known. Oncomine TCR Beta short-read sequencing was applied to DNA from cultured CD4+ T cells. TCRdb ran MiXCR on the PCR reads and lists one entry per CDR3 protein. The sample lists about 6,600 distinct CDR3 sequences, under 35% occurring once. This sample is part of a study of vaccination and CD4 T cells after COVID-19. Study outcomes and limitations: Among reactive clones from convalescent patients, a median 86.3% appeared only post-vaccination.

Noted treatment: approximately 10-day PBMC culture with coronavirus spike peptide pools or control peptides (ViraFEST assay). Collection of the unexposed donor's CD4+ T cells took place before the COVID-19 pandemic (2011-2018). After expanding antigen-specific T cells with peptide pools, ViraFEST sequenced their TCRs. Peptide pools at 7.5 to 10 ug/ml, together with 10 IU/ml IL-2, were added to cultures of some 2 million PBMCs per well. The V gene's germline CDR1 is SNHLY and CDR2 FYNNEI. There are 16 residues in the CDR3. V was trimmed by 2 bases and J by 8 bases, leaving 21 bases between them. This receptor was obtained from a human donor in good health. Sequencing was performed on CD4+ T cells from blood, cultured in vitro. The chain is built from TRBV2 and TRBJ1-2, with D maybe TRBD1 (5 bases). CDR3 loop: CASSERGRVAGYGYTF. For the CDR3, the DNA is TGTGCCAGCAGTGAAAGGGGCCGGGTAGCCGGGTACGGCTACACCTTC.